These 21 T cell receptor beta chains were all obtained from the same sample, sequenced in a study of graft-versus-host responses after intestinal transplantation. No cognate antigen is known for these TCRs. The repertoire was sequenced with immunoSEQ multiplex PCR; TCRdb's copy has only in-frame clones and lacks some. The table lists about 90,000 clones, roughly 80% of them singletons, with approximately 0.88% in the top ten. The sample in question was unstimulated CD4+ T cells sorted from spleen or lymph node cells, obtained before intestinal transplant. Receptors were obtained from a human donor who received an intestinal transplant.

The J gene is TRBJ2-1, the V gene TRBV19, with D possibly TRBD2 on 5 matching bases. Trimming took 3 bases from V and 5 from J, leaving 17 bases between them. This CDR3 is 16 amino acids long. Germline V gene lookup returns CDR1 LNHDA and CDR2 SQIVND (reference sequence). In nucleotides, the CDR3 is TGTGCCAGTAGTATTAATCGACTAAATACCAACAATGAGCAGTTCTTC. This gives the protein CASSINRLNTNNEQFF.

V and J are TRBV28 and TRBJ1-2; TRBD1 is a possible D gene (5 bases). The CDR3 extends over 14 amino acids. Trimming removed 4 bases from V and 5 bases from J, with 14 bases in between. The germline gives CDR1 MDHEN, CDR2 SYDVKM. CDR3 DNA sequence: TGTGCCAGCAGTTCCAGTGACAGTGCGTATGGCTACACCTTC. It yields the protein CASSSSDSAYGYTF.

The chain combines TRBV5-4 with TRBJ2-1; 9 positions match TRBD1. From germline, CDR1 is SGHNT and CDR2 YYREEE (reference sequence). The V gene end was trimmed by 1 base and the J gene end by 4 bases; junction bases not matched to a gene: 9. The CDR3 loop spans 17 amino acids. CDR3 amino acids: CASSLSPFGTGYNEQFF. The CDR3 DNA is TGTGCCAGCAGCTTGTCGCCCTTTGGGACAGGGTACAATGAGCAGTTCTTC.

Note on this clone: Different DNA sequences within this sample yield the same CDR3. V is TRBV7-9 and J is TRBJ1-2, with D hard to call. Per germline, CDR1 SEHNR and CDR2 FQNEAQ (reference sequence). The CDR3 runs 9 residues. Trimming pared 5 bases from V and 14 bases from J, leaving 9 bases between. The CDR3 loop reads CASSLGGTF. The CDR3 DNA follows: TGTGCCAGCAGCCTAGGAGGGACCTTC. Full variable domain (rest looked up from reference TRBV7-9 and TRBJ1-2): DTGVSQNPRHKITKRGQNVTFRCDPISEHNRLYWYRQTLGQGPEFLTYFQNEAQLEKSRLLSDRFSAERPKGSFSTLEIQRTEQGDSAMYLCASSLGGTFGSGTRLTVV.

The rearrangement uses TRBV5-1 and TRBJ2-7; D call uncertain. CDR1 SGHRS and CDR2 YFSETQ come from the germline V gene. Trimming cost V 2 bases and J 2 bases, with 8 bases left between them. The CDR3 is made up of 13 amino acids. CDR3 loop: CASSFLGAYEQYF. The CDR3 DNA reads TGCGCCAGCAGCTTCCTCGGAGCCTACGAGCAGTACTTC.

The gene calls are TRBV18 and TRBJ1-2; 9 bases are a match to TRBD1. The germline V gene has CDR1 KGHSH and CDR2 LQKENI. The CDR3 has 15 amino acids. The ends lost 2 bases at V and 5 bases at J; junction bases unmatched: 6. DNA for the CDR3: TGTGCCAGCTCACCATGGGACAGGGAAGGGTATGGCTACACCTTC. Protein sequence: CASSPWDREGYGYTF.

The J gene is TRBJ1-2, the V gene TRBV5-1; no clear D gene. CDR1 is SGHRS, CDR2 YFSETQ, per germline. V was pared by 0 bases and J by 5 bases, with 8 bases between. CDR3 length equals 13 residues. The CDR3 nucleotides are TGCGCCAGCAGCTTGGGCCCAGGATATGGCTACACCTTC. The encoded protein is CASSLGPGYGYTF.

This clone was counted a few times. The gene calls are TRBV29-1 and TRBJ2-7, with D unresolved. CDR3 length equals 12 residues. Trimming took 1 base from V and 5 from J, leaving 9 bases between them. Germline V gene lookup returns CDR1 SQVTM and CDR2 ANQGSEA. CDR3 bases: TGCAGCGTTGAAGCCTCGGTGGACGAGCAGTACTTC. Translation gives CSVEASVDEQYF.

V usage is TRBV19 and J usage is TRBJ1-2; a possible D gene is TRBD1 (6 bases). With 9 bases removed from V and 7 bases from J, the gap between germline ends came to 21 bases. CDR3 size: 14 residues. The germline V gene has CDR1 LNHDA and CDR2 SQIVND (reference sequence). Here the CDR3 reads CASTDRGRDSGYTF. CDR3 nucleotides: TGTGCCAGCACGGACAGAGGAAGGGATTCTGGCTACACCTTC.

The genes are TRBV28 and TRBJ1-2; TRBD1 agrees at 7 bases. V was pared by 3 bases and J by 6 bases, with 1 base of the junction left unmatched. CDR3 length: 12 amino acids. Germline V gene sequence: CDR1 MDHEN, CDR2 SYDVKM. CDR3 in amino acids: CASSLTGNGYTF. CDR3 sequence (DNA): TGTGCCAGCAGTTTGACAGGGAATGGCTACACCTTC.

J is TRBJ1-1 and V is TRBV7-2, with 7 bases lining up with TRBD1. V shed 2 bases, J shed 3 bases, and the junction held 3 bases outside the gene matches. The germline V gene encodes CDR1 SGHTA and CDR2 FQGNSA. The length of the CDR3 is 14 residues. CDR3 amino acids: CASSLQGGDTEAFF. CDR3 DNA: TGTGCCAGCAGCTTACAGGGGGGTGACACTGAAGCTTTCTTT.

The gene calls are TRBV2 and TRBJ2-3; TRBD2 aligns across 10 bases. Germline V gene data show CDR1 as SNHLY and CDR2 as FYNNEI. The CDR3 is 13 residues long. V dropped 9 bases and J dropped 5; count of bases not matched to a gene: 5. CDR3: CASQREGQDTQYF. The CDR3 DNA reads TGTGCCAGTCAGCGGGAGGGCCAAGATACGCAGTATTTT.

As for this clone: The sample carries other DNA sequences with the same CDR3. J is TRBJ2-1 and V is TRBV9; the match to TRBD2 covers 11 bases. With V trimmed by 0 bases and J by 7 bases, 9 bases remained unmatched. The V gene's germline CDR1 is SGDLS and CDR2 YYNGEE. The CDR3 is 17 residues long. CDR3 amino acids: CASSVGIGTSGANEQFF. The CDR3 nucleotides are TGTGCCAGCAGCGTAGGAATCGGGACTAGCGGAGCTAATGAGCAGTTCTTC.

The V call is TRBV5-1, the J call TRBJ1-4, with a weak D call TRBD1 (6 bases). Between the trimmed V and J ends, which lost 4 bases and 3 bases, there was a span of 10 bases. Germline V gives CDR1 SGHRS, CDR2 YFSETQ. The CDR3 is 14 amino acids. The CDR3 region has the DNA TGCGCCAGCAGCCACAGGGCGCCTAATGAAAAACTGTTTTTT. Translated, it gives CASSHRAPNEKLFF.

The V and J genes are TRBV10-3 and TRBJ2-7; 9 bases fit TRBD1. With V trimmed by 8 bases and J by 5 bases, 7 bases remained unmatched. The CDR3 is made up of 13 amino acids. Germline values: CDR1 ENHRY, CDR2 SYGVKD. CDR3 sequence reads: CAIRGTGFHEQYF. The CDR3 nucleotides read TGTGCCATCCGTGGGACAGGGTTTCACGAGCAGTACTTC.

The chain has TRBV7-2 and TRBJ1-2; TRBD1 agrees at 7 bases. The J segment lost 4 bases and the V segment lost 5 bases, leaving 16 bases of the junction unmatched. This CDR3 contains 17 residues. Germline lookup yields CDR1 SGHTA and CDR2 FQGNSA. Here the CDR3 DNA reads TGTGCCAGCAGCGCACCCCCAGGGGGTACATATTTCTATGGCTACACCTTC. Amino acids: CASSAPPGGTYFYGYTF. The complete variable domain, with remaining parts taken from reference TRBV7-2 and TRBJ1-2, reads GAGVSQSPSNKVTEKGKDVELRCDPISGHTALYWYRQSLGQGLEFLIYFQGNSAPDKSGLPSDRFSAERTGGSVSTLTIQRTQQEDSAVYLCASSAPPGGTYFYGYTFGSGTRLTVV.

In DNA, the CDR3 is TGCAGCGTTGAAGGCCAGGGCGCCTACAATGAGCAGTTCTTC. This translates into CSVEGQGAYNEQFF. The chain is built from TRBV29-1 and TRBJ2-1, with D tentatively TRBD1 (5 bases). Germline V lookup: CDR1 SQVTM, CDR2 ANQGSEA. The V end lost 1 base, the J end lost 2 bases, and 9 bases lay between the germline ends. The CDR3 runs to 14 residues.

This sequence joins TRBV6-5 and TRBJ2-7; 11 positions match TRBD1. V shed 6 bases and J 3 bases; nucleotides not matched to a gene: 1. Germline V gene lookup returns CDR1 MNHEY and CDR2 SVGAGI. This CDR3 has 13 amino acids. The CDR3 sequence is CASRGTGGYEQYF. As DNA, the CDR3 is TGTGCCAGCAGAGGGACAGGGGGCTACGAGCAGTACTTC.

This chain joins TRBV19 and TRBJ2-3; the match to TRBD2 covers 8 bases. CDR3 length: 14 amino acids. V was pared by 5 bases and J by 4 bases, with 5 bases of the junction left unmatched. Germline CDR1 LNHDA, CDR2 SQIVND (reference sequence). The CDR3 loop is CASSAAGVSDTQYF. The CDR3 DNA reads as TGTGCCAGTAGTGCAGCGGGAGTGTCAGATACGCAGTATTTT.

This clone was found a few times. The V call is TRBV13, the J call TRBJ2-3, with a weak D call TRBD2 (6 bases). The CDR3 runs to 17 residues. CDR1 is PRHDT, CDR2 FYEKMQ, per germline (reference sequence). V lost 5 bases, J lost 0 bases, and 18 bases lay in between. CDR3 region: CASSKKTLARSTDTQYF. For the CDR3, the DNA is TGTGCCAGCAGCAAAAAGACTCTAGCGCGTAGCACAGATACGCAGTATTTT.

The chain joins TRBV6-5 to TRBJ1-5, with 8 positions matching TRBD1. The CDR3 spans 13 residues. Looked up from germline, CDR1 is MNHEY and CDR2 is SVGAGI. V gave up 7 bases and J gave up 6 bases; unmatched junction bases: 5. The DNA for the CDR3 is TGTGCCAGCAAGCAGGGGGCAAGTCAGCCCCAGCATTTT. Its protein product is CASKQGASQPQHF.